Below, 4 T cell receptor beta chains from the same sample are listed, as sequenced in a study of monozygotic twins with inflammatory bowel disease. TCRdb reprocessed the 5' RACE reads, with one entry per CDR3 protein and no DNA. The sample includes fewer than 350,000 distinct CDR3 sequences. The sample comprised blood. The receptors derive from a human donor with ulcerative colitis or Crohn's disease, or a healthy co-twin of an affected twin (not recorded which).

The chain has TRBV7-9 and TRBJ2-1. The length of the CDR3 is 13 residues. The germline CDR1 and CDR2 sequences are SEHNR and FQNEAQ (reference sequence). The CDR3 protein is CASSSFTSTEQFF.

The gene calls are TRBV4-1 and TRBJ1-2; the TRBD1 assignment by TCRdb is unverifiable without DNA. The CDR3 is 14 residues long. CDR1 is MGHRA, CDR2 YSYEKL, per germline. The CDR3 protein is CASSQALDRRGYTF.

The chain recombines TRBV7-2 with TRBJ2-1; TCRdb's D call of TRBD1 is untestable without DNA. This CDR3 contains 15 residues. Germline V lookup: CDR1 SGHTA, CDR2 FQGNSA. This CDR3 reads CASSFDRGTYNEQFF.

The chain recombines TRBV9 with TRBJ1-1; TCRdb's D gene call, TRBD1, goes unchecked for lack of DNA. The CDR3 runs 14 residues. Germline assignment: CDR1 SGDLS and CDR2 YYNGEE. CDR3 sequence reads: CASSTRTGNTEAFF.